The present TCR beta chain was sequenced within a study of blood T cells in healthy people across ages. Study findings and constraints: Older age coincided with a roughly linear decline in TCR beta diversity per million T cells. Leaving the PBMCs unsorted stopped any conclusive comparison of naive versus antigen-experienced cells.

Primed by a sample-barcoded 5' primer and a J-beta primer mix, a second PCR proceeded for about 7 to 11 cycles. Tagging of each cDNA molecule was performed by a template-switch adaptor with 12 random nucleotides. TCRdb re-called the 5' RACE reads with MiXCR, one entry per CDR3 protein. The sample contains approximately 730,000 distinct CDR3 sequences, approximately 53% of which appear only once. Trimming removed 5 bases at V and 4 bases at J, with 17 bases between. The CDR3 has 16 amino acids. As to this clonotype: Its antigen is not known.

This clonotype was sampled from a man older than 75 in good health. Sample: blood. The V call is TRBV12-3 or TRBV12-4, the J call TRBJ2-2; possible D gene TRBD1, 5 bases. DNA for the CDR3: TGTGCCAGCAGTCCTTCGACAGTCCTGAGCACCGGGGAGCTGTTTTTT. Amino acids: CASSPSTVLSTGELFF.